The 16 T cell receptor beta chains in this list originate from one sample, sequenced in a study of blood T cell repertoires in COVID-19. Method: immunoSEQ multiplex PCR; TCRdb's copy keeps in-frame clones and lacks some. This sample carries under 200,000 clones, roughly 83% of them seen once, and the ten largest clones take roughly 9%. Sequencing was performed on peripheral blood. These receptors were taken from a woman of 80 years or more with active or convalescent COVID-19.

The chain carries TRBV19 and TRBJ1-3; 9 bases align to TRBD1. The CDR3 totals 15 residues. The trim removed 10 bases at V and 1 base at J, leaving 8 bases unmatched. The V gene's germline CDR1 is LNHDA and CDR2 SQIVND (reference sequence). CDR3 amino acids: CATAGQGSSGNTIYF. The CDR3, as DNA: TGTGCCACCGCAGGACAGGGGTCTTCTGGAAACACCATATATTTT.

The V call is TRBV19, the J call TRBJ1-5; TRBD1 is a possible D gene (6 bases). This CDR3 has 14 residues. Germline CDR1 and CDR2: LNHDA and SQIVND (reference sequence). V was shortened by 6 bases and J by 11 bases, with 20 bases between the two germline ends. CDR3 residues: CASRFGQNQGAQHF. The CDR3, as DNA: TGTGCCAGTAGGTTTGGACAGAACCAAGGGGCCCAGCATTTT.

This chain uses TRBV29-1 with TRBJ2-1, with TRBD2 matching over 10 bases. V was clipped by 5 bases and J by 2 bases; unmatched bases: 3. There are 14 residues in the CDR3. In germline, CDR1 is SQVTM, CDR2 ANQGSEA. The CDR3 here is CSVTSGGAYNEQFF. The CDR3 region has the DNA TGCAGCGTTACAAGCGGGGGGGCCTACAATGAGCAGTTCTTC.

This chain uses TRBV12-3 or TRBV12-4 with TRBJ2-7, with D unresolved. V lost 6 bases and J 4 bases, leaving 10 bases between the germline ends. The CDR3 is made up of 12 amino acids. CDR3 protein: CASRQHLYEQYF. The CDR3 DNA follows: TGTGCCAGCAGGCAACATCTGTACGAGCAGTACTTC.

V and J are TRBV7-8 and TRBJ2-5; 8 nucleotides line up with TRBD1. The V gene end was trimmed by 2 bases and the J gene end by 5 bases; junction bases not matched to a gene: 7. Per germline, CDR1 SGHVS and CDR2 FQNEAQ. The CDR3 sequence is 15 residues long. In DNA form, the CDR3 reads TGTGCCAGCAGCTTACTCCCAGGGGGCACGGAGACCCAGTACTTC. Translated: CASSLLPGGTETQYF.

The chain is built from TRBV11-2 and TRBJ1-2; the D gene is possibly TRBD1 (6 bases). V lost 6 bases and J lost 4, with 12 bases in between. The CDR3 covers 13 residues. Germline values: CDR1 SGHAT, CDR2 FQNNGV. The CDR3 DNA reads TGTGCCAGCAGGAACACAGGGTCCTATGGCTACACCTTC. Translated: CASRNTGSYGYTF.

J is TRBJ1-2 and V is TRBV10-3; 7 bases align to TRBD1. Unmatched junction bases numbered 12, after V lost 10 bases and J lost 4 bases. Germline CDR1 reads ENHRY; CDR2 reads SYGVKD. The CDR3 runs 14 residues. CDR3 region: CATTLGTVRYGYTF. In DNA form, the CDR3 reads TGTGCCACCACCCTCGGGACAGTTCGCTATGGCTACACCTTC.

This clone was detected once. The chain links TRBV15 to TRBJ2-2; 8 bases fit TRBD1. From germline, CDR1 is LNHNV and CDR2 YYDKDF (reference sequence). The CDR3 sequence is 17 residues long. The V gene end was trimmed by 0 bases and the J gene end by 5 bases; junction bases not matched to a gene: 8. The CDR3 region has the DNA TGTGCCACCAGCAGAGATATTGGACAGGGAAGGACCGGGGAGCTGTTTTTT. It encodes CATSRDIGQGRTGELFF. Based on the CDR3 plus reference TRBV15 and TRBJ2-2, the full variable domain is DAMVIQNPRYQVTQFGKPVTLSCSQTLNHNVMYWYQQKSSQAPKLLFHYYDKDFNNEADTPDNFQSRRPNTSFCFLDIRSPGLGDTAMYLCATSRDIGQGRTGELFFGEGSRLTVL.

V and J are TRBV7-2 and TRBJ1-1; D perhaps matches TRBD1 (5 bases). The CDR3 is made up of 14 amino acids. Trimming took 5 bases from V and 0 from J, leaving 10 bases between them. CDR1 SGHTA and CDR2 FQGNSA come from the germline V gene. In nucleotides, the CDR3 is TGTGCCAGCAGCCTAGGACATTTGAACACTGAAGCTTTCTTT. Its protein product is CASSLGHLNTEAFF.

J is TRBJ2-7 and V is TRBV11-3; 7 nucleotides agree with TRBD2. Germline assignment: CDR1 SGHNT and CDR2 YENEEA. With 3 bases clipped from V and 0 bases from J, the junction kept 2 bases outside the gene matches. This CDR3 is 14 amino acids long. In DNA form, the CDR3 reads TGTGCCAGCAGCTTTAGCGGGTCCTCCTACGAGCAGTACTTC. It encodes CASSFSGSSYEQYF.

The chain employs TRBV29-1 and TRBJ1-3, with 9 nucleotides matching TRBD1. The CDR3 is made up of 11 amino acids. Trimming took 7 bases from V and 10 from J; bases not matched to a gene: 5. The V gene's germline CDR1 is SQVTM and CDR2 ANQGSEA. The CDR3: CSGRTGETIYF. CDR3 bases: TGCAGCGGGCGGACAGGGGAAACCATATATTTT.

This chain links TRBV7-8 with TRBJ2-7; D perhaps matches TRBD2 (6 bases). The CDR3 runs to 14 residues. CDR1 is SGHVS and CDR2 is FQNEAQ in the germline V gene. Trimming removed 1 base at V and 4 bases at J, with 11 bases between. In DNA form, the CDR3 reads TGTGCCAGCAGCTTAGTGGGAGGCGATTACGAGCAGTACTTC. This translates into CASSLVGGDYEQYF.

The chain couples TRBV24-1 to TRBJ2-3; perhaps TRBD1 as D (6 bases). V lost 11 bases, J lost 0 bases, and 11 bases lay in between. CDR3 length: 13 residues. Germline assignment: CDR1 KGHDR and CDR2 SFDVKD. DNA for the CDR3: TGTGCCATCTCTCAGGGGAGCACAGATACGCAGTATTTT. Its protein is CAISQGSTDTQYF.

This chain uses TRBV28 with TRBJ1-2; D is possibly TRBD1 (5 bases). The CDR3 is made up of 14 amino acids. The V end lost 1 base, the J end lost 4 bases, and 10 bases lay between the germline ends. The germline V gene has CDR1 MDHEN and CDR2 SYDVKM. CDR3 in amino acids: CASSLYPGGYGYTF. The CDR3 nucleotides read TGTGCCAGCAGTTTATACCCCGGGGGCTATGGCTACACCTTC.

CDR3 sequence: CASSTDRGETQYF. CDR3 nucleotide sequence: TGTGCCAGCAGCACCGACAGGGGAGAGACCCAGTACTTC. This sequence joins TRBV21-1 and TRBJ2-5; TRBD1 is the table's D call and was not checked against the DNA. TRBV21-1 is shown as a pseudogene. CDR3 length equals 13 residues.

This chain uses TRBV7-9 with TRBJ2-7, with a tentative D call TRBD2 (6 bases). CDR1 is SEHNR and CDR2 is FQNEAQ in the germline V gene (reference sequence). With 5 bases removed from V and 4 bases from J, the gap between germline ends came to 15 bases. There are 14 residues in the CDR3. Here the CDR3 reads CASSPDYSPYEQYF. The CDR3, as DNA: TGTGCCAGCAGCCCGGACTATAGCCCGTACGAGCAGTACTTC.